The next 25 T cell receptor beta chains were all read from a single sample in a study of shared clonotypes between healthy human individuals. Sequencing used immunoSEQ multiplex PCR; TCRdb keeps in-frame clones, though not all of them. The table lists some 1,400,000 clones, approximately 96% of them singletons. Sequenced sample: naive CD4+ T cells sorted from blood. Subset of the sample: CD45RA+ positively selected. The receptors were sampled from a man aged 30 to 45 in good health.

The chain employs TRBV2 and TRBJ2-1; the D gene is possibly TRBD1 (5 bases). The CDR3 loop spans 12 amino acids. Deletions cut 4 bases from V and 9 bases from J, with 10 bases between. In germline, CDR1 is SNHLY, CDR2 FYNNEI. CDR3 nucleotide sequence: TGTGCCAGCAGTGGGTCAGGGCCTGAGCAGTTCTTC. This gives the protein CASSGSGPEQFF. The entire variable domain, with the rest obtained from reference TRBV2 and TRBJ2-1, is as follows: EPEVTQTPSHQVTQMGQEVILRCVPISNHLYFYWYRQILGQKVEFLVSFYNNEISEKSEIFDDQFSVERPDGSNFTLKIRSTKLEDSAMYFCASSGSGPEQFFGPGTRLTVL.

The chain is built from TRBV6-4 and TRBJ1-1; D might be TRBD1 (5 bases). Looked up from germline, CDR1 is MRHNA and CDR2 is SNTAGT. This CDR3 is 12 amino acids long. This chain's CDR3 is CEGEGMNTEAFF. The CDR3 coding sequence is TGTGAAGGGGAGGGGATGAACACTGAAGCTTTCTTT.

Note on this clone: Other nucleotide sequences in the sample specify the same CDR3. The chain recombines TRBV20-1 with TRBJ2-7, with D unclear. V lost 0 bases to trimming and J lost 3 bases, with 3 bases between them. The CDR3 has 11 residues. Germline CDR1 DFQATT, CDR2 SNEGSKA (reference sequence). CDR3 bases: TGCAGTGCTAGAGATATCTACGAGCAGTACTTC. Protein product: CSARDIYEQYF.

To note about this clone: The junction and the germline gene differ at one end; a read error may be behind it. V usage is TRBV7-2 and J usage is TRBJ2-2, with D perhaps matching TRBD1 (6 bases). The germline gives CDR1 SGHTA, CDR2 FQGNSA. The CDR3 contains 18 residues. CDR3 amino acids: CASSLALWGQGNTGELFF. In DNA form, the CDR3 reads TGTGCCAGCAGCCTAGCCTTATGGGGGCAGGGGAACACCGGGGAGCTGTTTTTT.

V usage is TRBV5-4 and J usage is TRBJ2-3, with 7 nucleotides matching TRBD2. The CDR3 spans 16 residues. Germline loops: CDR1 SGHNT, CDR2 YYREEE (reference sequence). Unmatched junction bases numbered 7, after V lost 3 bases and J lost 0 bases. The CDR3 is CASSSATSRSTDTQYF. CDR3 coding DNA: TGTGCCAGCAGCTCCGCGACTAGCCGGAGCACAGATACGCAGTATTTT. The complete variable domain, with remaining parts taken from reference TRBV5-4 and TRBJ2-3, reads ETGVTQSPTHLIKTRGQQVTLRCSSQSGHNTVSWYQQALGQGPQFIFQYYREEENGRGNFPPRFSGLQFPNYSSELNVNALELDDSALYLCASSSATSRSTDTQYFGPGTRLTVL.

This rearrangement joins TRBV29-1 to TRBJ2-1, with unresolved D. Germline V CDR1 and CDR2: SQVTM, ANQGSEA. V lost 5 bases to trimming and J lost 1 base, with 3 bases between them. This CDR3 is built from 11 residues. The CDR3 DNA sequence: TGCAGCGTTAAGTCCTACAATGAGCAGTTCTTC. Its translation: CSVKSYNEQFF.

CDR3 protein: CSVTKTSGRTGELFF. In DNA, the CDR3 is TGCAGCGTCACCAAGACTAGCGGGAGGACCGGGGAGCTGTTTTTT. The rearrangement links TRBV29-1 to TRBJ2-2; 13 nucleotides agree with TRBD2. The length of the CDR3 is 15 residues. The ends lost 6 bases at V and 5 bases at J; junction bases unmatched: 6. Per germline, CDR1 SQVTM and CDR2 ANQGSEA.

The gene calls are TRBV19 and TRBJ2-2, with D uncertain. Germline-derived CDR1 and CDR2 are LNHDA and SQIVND (reference sequence). The ends were cut back, 2 bases at V and 0 bases at J, with 10 bases in the middle. The CDR3 length is 16 residues. The CDR3 DNA sequence: TGTGCCAGTAGTATAAGAGGCGCCTCGAACACCGGGGAGCTGTTTTTT. Its translation: CASSIRGASNTGELFF. The full variable domain, in which reference TRBV19 and TRBJ2-2 provide the parts outside the CDR3, is DGGITQSPKYLFRKEGQNVTLSCEQNLNHDAMYWYRQDPGQGLRLIYYSQIVNDFQKGDIAEGYSVSREKKESFPLTVTSAQKNPTAFYLCASSIRGASNTGELFFGEGSRLTVL.

The V gene is TRBV2, the J gene TRBJ1-1, with D possibly matching TRBD1 (6 bases). V was clipped by 8 bases and J by 6 bases, with 19 bases between them. The germline V gene encodes CDR1 SNHLY and CDR2 FYNNEI. The CDR3 consists of 14 residues. In DNA form, the CDR3 reads TGTGCCAGCCTGGGGGCCCGATCAGGCGCTGAAGCTTTCTTT. Translation gives CASLGARSGAEAFF. The complete variable domain, with remaining parts taken from reference TRBV2 and TRBJ1-1, reads EPEVTQTPSHQVTQMGQEVILRCVPISNHLYFYWYRQILGQKVEFLVSFYNNEISEKSEIFDDQFSVERPDGSNFTLKIRSTKLEDSAMYFCASLGARSGAEAFFGQGTRLTVV.

The rearrangement uses TRBV7-9 and TRBJ1-3; no firm D call. Trimming took off 2 bases at V and 0 bases at J, with 14 bases between the two ends. The CDR3 runs 17 residues. The germline CDR1 and CDR2 sequences are SEHNR and FQNEAQ (reference sequence). CDR3 sequence reads: CASSLLGSTSSGNTIYF. The CDR3 nucleotides read TGTGCCAGCAGCTTACTAGGGAGCACCTCCTCTGGAAACACCATATATTTT.

The V call is TRBV11-2, the J call TRBJ2-7; 8 bases fit TRBD2. Germline CDR1 SGHAT, CDR2 FQNNGV. Trimming cost V 3 bases and J 6 bases; bases outside gene matches: 7. This CDR3 has 14 residues. Written as DNA, the CDR3 is TGTGCCAGCAGCTTGAGTGACGGGAGGGGCGAGCAGTACTTC. Translating gives CASSLSDGRGEQYF.

The J gene is TRBJ1-2, the V gene TRBV6-5; D remains unclear. Germline assignment: CDR1 MNHEY and CDR2 SVGAGI. The CDR3 has 13 amino acids. V was shortened by 10 bases and J by 6 bases, with 18 bases between the two germline ends. The CDR3: CATGRGLSDGYTF. CDR3 DNA sequence: TGTGCCACGGGTCGGGGTCTGAGCGATGGCTACACCTTC.

The chain has TRBV28 and TRBJ2-1; TRBD2 aligns across 11 bases. In germline, CDR1 is MDHEN, CDR2 SYDVKM. The CDR3 contains 14 residues. The junction had 3 bases not matched to a gene; V was cut back by 5 bases and J by 6 bases. CDR3 region: CASSTSGGPNEQFF. CDR3 nucleotides: TGTGCCAGCAGTACTAGCGGGGGACCCAATGAGCAGTTCTTC.

The V gene is TRBV18, the J gene TRBJ2-7; 11 nucleotides align to TRBD2. Germline V CDR1 and CDR2: KGHSH, LQKENI. J was trimmed by 4 bases and V by 2 bases; bases with no gene match: 10. The CDR3 length is 17 residues. The DNA of the CDR3 is TGTGCCAGCTCACCAAGACCCACTACTAGCGGGAGTTACGAGCAGTACTTC. Its translation: CASSPRPTTSGSYEQYF.

The chain couples TRBV9 to TRBJ1-1; D is perhaps TRBD1 (6 bases). This CDR3 is built from 14 residues. Germline V gives CDR1 SGDLS, CDR2 YYNGEE. V lost 0 bases and J lost 7, with 13 bases in between. The CDR3 loop reads CASSVAPSTGEAFF. The DNA for the CDR3 is TGTGCCAGCAGCGTAGCTCCCTCGACAGGTGAAGCTTTCTTT.

The chain links TRBV11-2 to TRBJ2-7; no reliable D call. From germline, CDR1 is SGHAT and CDR2 FQNNGV. Trimming removed 3 bases at V and 3 bases at J, with 9 bases between. The length of the CDR3 is 13 residues. The CDR3 region has the DNA TGTGCCAGCAGCTTCGAGATGGGCTACGAGCAGTACTTC. This translates into CASSFEMGYEQYF. The entire variable domain, with the rest obtained from reference TRBV11-2 and TRBJ2-7, is as follows: EAGVAQSPRYKIIEKRQSVAFWCNPISGHATLYWYQQILGQGPKLLIQFQNNGVVDDSQLPKDRFSAERLKGVDSTLKIQPAKLEDSAVYLCASSFEMGYEQYFGPGTRLTVT.

The rearrangement joins TRBV7-9 to TRBJ2-7; D gene unclear. This CDR3 is built from 13 residues. Germline lookup yields CDR1 SEHNR and CDR2 FQNEAQ (reference sequence). The germline V and J ends were trimmed by 1 base and 0 bases, with 4 bases remaining between them. CDR3 sequence reads: CASSLGISYEQYF. DNA for the CDR3: TGTGCCAGCAGCTTAGGGATCTCCTACGAGCAGTACTTC.

The chain recombines TRBV5-4 with TRBJ2-1, with D perhaps TRBD2 (6 bases). V lost 4 bases, J lost 7 bases, and 15 bases lay in between. The germline V gene encodes CDR1 SGHNT and CDR2 YYREEE (reference sequence). CDR3 length: 14 residues. The DNA for the CDR3 is TGTGCCAGCAGCCCACCGGGAGTAGGTAATGAGCAGTTCTTC. Protein product: CASSPPGVGNEQFF. Full variable domain (outside the CDR3, taken from reference TRBV5-4 and TRBJ2-1): ETGVTQSPTHLIKTRGQQVTLRCSSQSGHNTVSWYQQALGQGPQFIFQYYREEENGRGNFPPRFSGLQFPNYSSELNVNALELDDSALYLCASSPPGVGNEQFFGPGTRLTVL.

This clone occurred once. This sequence joins TRBV18 and TRBJ2-1; D is unclear. The germline V gene has CDR1 KGHSH and CDR2 LQKENI. The V gene lost 4 bases and the J gene lost 7 bases, with 8 bases spanning the gap. The CDR3 has 12 residues. The CDR3 region has the DNA TGTGCCAGCTCACACGAACGGAATGAGCAGTTCTTC. This encodes CASSHERNEQFF.

The chain recombines TRBV6-6 with TRBJ2-5, with a weak D call TRBD1 (6 bases). Per germline, CDR1 MNHNY and CDR2 SVGAGI (reference sequence). This CDR3 comprises 14 residues. V was clipped by 1 base and J by 2 bases, with 8 bases between them. CDR3 DNA: TGTGCCAGCAGTTACTTCAGGGGACAAGAGACCCAGTACTTC. This codes for CASSYFRGQETQYF.

This clone was seen just once. The chain links TRBV6-6 to TRBJ1-4, with D uncertain. In germline, CDR1 is MNHNY, CDR2 SVGAGI (reference sequence). The CDR3 sequence is 16 residues long. The V end lost 0 bases, the J end lost 4 bases, and 12 bases lay between the germline ends. CDR3 nucleotides: TGTGCCAGCAGTTACTCGATTCCGCCCCTTAATGAAAAACTGTTTTTT. Its protein is CASSYSIPPLNEKLFF.

The rearrangement links TRBV2 to TRBJ2-3; possible D gene TRBD1, 6 bases. CDR3 length: 15 residues. V was pared by 5 bases and J by 4 bases, with 16 bases between. The germline V gene has CDR1 SNHLY and CDR2 FYNNEI. Here the CDR3 reads CASSRDISGSDTQYF. The CDR3 DNA reads as TGTGCCAGCAGTAGGGACATTTCTGGTTCAGATACGCAGTATTTT. The whole variable domain, filled in from reference TRBV2 and TRBJ2-3, reads EPEVTQTPSHQVTQMGQEVILRCVPISNHLYFYWYRQILGQKVEFLVSFYNNEISEKSEIFDDQFSVERPDGSNFTLKIRSTKLEDSAMYFCASSRDISGSDTQYFGPGTRLTVL.

The chain joins TRBV19 to TRBJ2-7; 7 bases map to TRBD2. V trimming: 0 bases; J trimming: 9 bases; junction bases outside the gene matches: 11. CDR1 LNHDA and CDR2 SQIVND come from the germline V gene (reference sequence). This CDR3 has 15 residues. CDR3 region: CASSIEASGVRGQYF. The DNA of the CDR3 is TGTGCCAGTAGTATAGAGGCTAGCGGAGTACGCGGGCAGTACTTC. The full variable domain, with the rest looked up from reference TRBV19 and TRBJ2-7, is DGGITQSPKYLFRKEGQNVTLSCEQNLNHDAMYWYRQDPGQGLRLIYYSQIVNDFQKGDIAEGYSVSREKKESFPLTVTSAQKNPTAFYLCASSIEASGVRGQYFGPGTRLTVT.

Points on this clone: Other DNA sequences within the sample encode an identical CDR3. The rearrangement uses TRBV18 and TRBJ2-7; D may be TRBD1 (6 bases). This CDR3 region has 15 residues. Germline assignment: CDR1 KGHSH and CDR2 LQKENI. Between the trimmed V and J ends, which lost 0 bases and 1 base, there was a span of 10 bases. This chain's CDR3 is CASSPPSGASYEQYF. In DNA, the CDR3 is TGTGCCAGCTCACCACCGTCAGGGGCGTCCTACGAGCAGTACTTC.

The chain employs TRBV7-9 and TRBJ2-3; 7 positions match TRBD2. The CDR3 runs to 14 residues. Germline CDR1 is SEHNR and CDR2 is FQNEAQ (reference sequence). J was trimmed by 4 bases and V by 5 bases; bases with no gene match: 6. The CDR3 region has the DNA TGTGCCAGCAGCGTTAGCGGGCGCGCAGATACGCAGTATTTT. Translation gives CASSVSGRADTQYF.